This T cell receptor (beta chain) was obtained from a study of response to subunit inactivated influenza vaccine. From the RT-PCR reads, TCRdb called clonotypes with MiXCR, one entry per CDR3 protein. The sample has about 520,000 distinct CDR3 sequences, roughly 7.9% seen once; the top ten hold roughly 14%. The CDR3 length is 14 residues. Germline values: CDR1 LGHNA, CDR2 YSLEER. The junction had 3 bases not matched to a gene; V was cut back by 4 bases and J by 7 bases. This clonotype showed up many times. The sequence was collected from a man between 50 and 70 years old who received an inactivated influenza vaccine. The V and J genes are TRBV4-3 and TRBJ2-1, with 11 bases matching TRBD1. The sequencing used PBMCs from blood, collected 23 months after vaccination. CDR3: CASSLGQGGNEQFF. DNA of the CDR3: TGCGCCAGCAGCCTGGGACAGGGGGGGAATGAGCAGTTCTTC.